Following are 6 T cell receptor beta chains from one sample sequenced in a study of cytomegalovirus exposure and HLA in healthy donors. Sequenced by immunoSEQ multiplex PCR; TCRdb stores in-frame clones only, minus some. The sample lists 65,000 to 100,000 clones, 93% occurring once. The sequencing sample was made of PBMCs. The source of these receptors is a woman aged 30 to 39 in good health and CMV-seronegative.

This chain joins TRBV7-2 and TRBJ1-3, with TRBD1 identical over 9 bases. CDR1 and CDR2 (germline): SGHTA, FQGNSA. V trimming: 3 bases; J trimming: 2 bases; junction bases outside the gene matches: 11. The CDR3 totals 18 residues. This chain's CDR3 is CASSFRDRGFGTGNTIYF. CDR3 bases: TGTGCCAGCAGCTTCAGAGACAGGGGGTTTGGAACTGGAAACACCATATATTTT.

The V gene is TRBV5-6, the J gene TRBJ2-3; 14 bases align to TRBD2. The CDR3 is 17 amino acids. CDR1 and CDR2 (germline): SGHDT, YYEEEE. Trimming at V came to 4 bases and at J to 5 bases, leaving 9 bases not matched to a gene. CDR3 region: CASSLRLAGGREDTQYF. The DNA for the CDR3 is TGTGCCAGCAGCCTTCGACTAGCGGGGGGGCGAGAAGATACGCAGTATTTT.

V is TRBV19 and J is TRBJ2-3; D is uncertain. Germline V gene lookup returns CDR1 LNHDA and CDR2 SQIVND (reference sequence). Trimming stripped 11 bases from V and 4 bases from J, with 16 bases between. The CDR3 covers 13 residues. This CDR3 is CAGASDGSDTQYF. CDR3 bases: TGTGCCGGAGCATCCGATGGGTCAGATACGCAGTATTTT.

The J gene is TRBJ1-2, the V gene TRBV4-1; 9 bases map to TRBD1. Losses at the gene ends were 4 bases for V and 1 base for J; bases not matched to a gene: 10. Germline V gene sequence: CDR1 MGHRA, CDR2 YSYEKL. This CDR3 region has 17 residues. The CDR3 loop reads CASSPNGQGKFNYGYTF. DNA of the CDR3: TGCGCCAGCAGCCCAAACGGACAGGGGAAATTTAACTATGGCTACACCTTC.

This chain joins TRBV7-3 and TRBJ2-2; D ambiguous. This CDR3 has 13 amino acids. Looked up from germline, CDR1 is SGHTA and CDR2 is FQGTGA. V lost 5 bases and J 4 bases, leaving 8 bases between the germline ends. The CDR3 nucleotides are TGTGCCAGCAGCAACAGTGTCACCGGGGAGCTGTTTTTT. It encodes CASSNSVTGELFF.

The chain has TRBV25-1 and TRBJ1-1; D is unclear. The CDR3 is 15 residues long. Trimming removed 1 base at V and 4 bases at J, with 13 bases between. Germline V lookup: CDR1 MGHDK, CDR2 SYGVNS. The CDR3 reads CASSESSGLGTEAFF. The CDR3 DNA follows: TGTGCCAGCAGTGAATCTTCGGGGTTAGGCACTGAAGCTTTCTTT.